This entry lists 22 T cell receptor beta chains sequenced from one sample in a study of T cells after yellow fever vaccination. TCRdb reprocessed the 5' RACE reads with MiXCR, giving one entry per CDR3 protein. The sample yields around 1,200 distinct CDR3 sequences, 9.5% to 12% seen once. The source material was CD8+ T cells binding an NS4B(214-222) dextramer, sorted from PBMCs, sampled roughly 20 days after the first yellow fever vaccination. The receptors come from a man between 18 and 29 years old who received the YFV17D yellow fever vaccine.

About this clonotype: One junction end does not reproduce the germline sequence, and a read error may be involved. The CDR3 reads CASSTGGTAYKQYF. In nucleotides, the CDR3 is TGTGCCAGCAGTACAGGGGGCACAGCCTACAAGCAGTACTTC. J is TRBJ2-7 and V is TRBV6-2 or TRBV6-3, with TRBD1 identical over 9 bases. From germline, CDR1 is MNHEY and CDR2 SVGEGT. This CDR3 region has 14 residues.

The sample holds many counts of this clonotype. The V call is TRBV27, the J call TRBJ1-2; 7 bases match TRBD1. With V trimmed by 4 bases and J by 8 bases, 13 bases remained unmatched. The CDR3 runs to 15 residues. Per germline, CDR1 MNHEY and CDR2 SMNVEV (reference sequence). DNA of the CDR3: TGTGCCAGCAGTTCTGGCCCCGGACAGGCCCTCGGCTACACCTTC. It encodes CASSSGPGQALGYTF.

This clonotype is classed as medium-sized. The V gene is TRBV12-5, the J gene TRBJ2-5; the D gene is possibly TRBD2 (6 bases). This CDR3 has 14 amino acids. The germline V gene has CDR1 LGHNT and CDR2 FRNRAP. The V end lost 4 bases, the J end lost 5 bases, and 14 bases lay between the germline ends. This CDR3 reads CASGYSLREETQYF. CDR3 coding DNA: TGTGCTAGTGGTTACAGCCTCCGGGAGGAGACCCAGTACTTC.

By sample fraction, this clonotype is medium-sized. The genes are TRBV10-3 and TRBJ1-2, with a tentative D call TRBD1 (5 bases). There are 13 residues in the CDR3. Trimming took 11 bases from V and 3 from J, leaving 16 bases between them. In germline, CDR1 is ENHRY, CDR2 SYGVKD. The CDR3 sequence is CAANQQGDYGYTF. As DNA, the CDR3 is TGTGCCGCAAACCAGCAGGGTGACTATGGCTACACCTTC.

This clonotype was detected many times. The CDR3 carries no conserved terminal phenylalanine or tryptophan, so it likely arises from a read error. It is unclear where the CDR3 begins or ends on the DNA, so no DNA is shown, and the CDR3 is as TCRdb lists it. The CDR3 region is CASSQDRPPQSLG. The J gene is TRBJ1-2, the V gene TRBV3-1; the D segment call TRBD1 is taken from the table without a DNA check. The CDR3 is 13 amino acids in total, end residues counted. Germline V gives CDR1 LGHDT, CDR2 YNNKEL (reference sequence).

This clonotype rates as large. The J gene is TRBJ2-1, the V gene TRBV2; tentatively, D is TRBD1 or TRBD2 (5 bases each). The CDR3 loop spans 13 amino acids. Germline CDR1 reads SNHLY; CDR2 reads FYNNEI. Trimming took off 8 bases at V and 5 bases at J, with 13 bases between the two ends. CDR3: CASVPGRNNEQFF. DNA for the CDR3: TGTGCCAGCGTTCCGGGACGGAACAATGAGCAGTTCTTC. The full variable domain, its missing parts supplied by reference TRBV2 and TRBJ2-1, is EPEVTQTPSHQVTQMGQEVILRCVPISNHLYFYWYRQILGQKVEFLVSFYNNEISEKSEIFDDQFSVERPDGSNFTLKIRSTKLEDSAMYFCASVPGRNNEQFFGPGTRLTVL.

This clonotype has ten or more counts. The V and J genes are TRBV6-5 and TRBJ1-2; D gene uncertain. Trimming removed 2 bases at V and 2 bases at J, with 6 bases between. The CDR3 is 13 residues long. Germline CDR1 reads MNHEY; CDR2 reads SVGAGI. CDR3 protein: CASSYHLNYGYTF. CDR3 DNA: TGTGCCAGCAGTTACCACTTGAACTATGGCTACACCTTC.

By sample share, this clonotype is medium-sized (0.01 to 0.1%). The V and J genes are TRBV6-1 and TRBJ1-1; no clear D. Germline V gene lookup returns CDR1 MNHNS and CDR2 SASEGT. V was shortened by 4 bases and J by 5 bases, with 14 bases between the two germline ends. The CDR3 loop spans 14 amino acids. CDR3 loop: CASSGQPSVTEAFF. The CDR3 nucleotides read TGTGCCAGCAGTGGCCAGCCTTCGGTTACTGAAGCTTTCTTT.

The chain combines TRBV3-1 with TRBJ2-7, with TRBD2 as a possible D gene (6 bases). The V gene lost 11 bases and the J gene lost 2 bases, with 16 bases spanning the gap. CDR3 size: 13 residues. In germline, CDR1 is LGHDT, CDR2 YNNKEL (reference sequence). DNA for the CDR3: TGTGCCTCCTGCCCCGGGGGAGCCTACGAGCAGTACTTC. Protein: CASCPGGAYEQYF.

Ten or more counts support this clonotype. The CDR3 loop is CATSEAVSYEQYF. The CDR3 DNA follows: TGTGCCACCAGCGAGGCGGTTTCCTACGAGCAGTACTTC. V is TRBV15 and J is TRBJ2-7; no clear D gene. Germline assignment: CDR1 LNHNV and CDR2 YYDKDF (reference sequence). Between the trimmed V and J ends, which lost 5 bases and 1 base, there was a span of 9 bases. The CDR3 spans 13 residues.

This clonotype was seen repeatedly, ten times or more. The V call is TRBV9, the J call TRBJ2-7, with 10 bases that match TRBD1. The CDR3 spans 14 residues. The germline gives CDR1 SGDLS, CDR2 YYNGEE. V was pared by 4 bases and J by 2 bases, with 3 bases of the junction left unmatched. The CDR3 DNA sequence: TGTGCCAGCAGCAGAGGGACAGGGGCCTACGAGCAGTACTTC. It translates to CASSRGTGAYEQYF. Full variable domain (outside the CDR3, taken from reference TRBV9 and TRBJ2-7): DSGVTQTPKHLITATGQRVTLRCSPRSGDLSVYWYQQSLDQGLQFLIQYYNGEERAKGNILERFSAQQFPDLHSELNLSSLELGDSALYFCASSRGTGAYEQYFGPGTRLTVT.

This clonotype was recorded many times. V is TRBV27 and J is TRBJ1-2; tentative D call: TRBD1 (6 bases). Germline CDR1 MNHEY, CDR2 SMNVEV (reference sequence). The CDR3 runs 13 residues. V was clipped by 3 bases and J by 11 bases, with 16 bases between them. CDR3 DNA: TGTGCCAGCAGTTTTTACAGGGCCACGGATTACACCTTC. Translating it yields CASSFYRATDYTF.

By sample share, this clonotype is medium-sized. The rearrangement uses TRBV9 and TRBJ2-7, with D perhaps TRBD2 (5 bases). V was clipped by 3 bases and J by 2 bases, with 12 bases between them. This CDR3 region has 14 residues. Per germline, CDR1 SGDLS and CDR2 YYNGEE. CDR3 DNA sequence: TGTGCCAGCAGCGCTGGAGGTGAGGCCTACGAGCAGTACTTC. As protein: CASSAGGEAYEQYF.

Sample share makes this clonotype medium-sized. The V and J genes are TRBV7-8 and TRBJ2-1; perhaps TRBD1 as D (5 bases). Germline lookup yields CDR1 SGHVS and CDR2 FQNEAQ. V was cut by 8 bases and J by 5 bases, with 13 bases left in between. This CDR3 contains 13 residues. For the CDR3, the DNA is TGTGCCAGCGCCAAGACAGTTAACAATGAGCAGTTCTTC. This encodes CASAKTVNNEQFF. Combining the CDR3 with reference TRBV7-8 and TRBJ2-1 gives the whole variable domain GAGVSQSPRYKVAKRGQDVALRCDPISGHVSLFWYQQALGQGPEFLTYFQNEAQLDKSGLPSDRFFAERPEGSVSTLKIQRTQQEDSAVYLCASAKTVNNEQFFGPGTRLTVL.

This clonotype is medium-sized. CDR3 loop: CASSRAYEQYF. The CDR3 region has the DNA TGTGCCAGCAGCCGCGCCTACGAGCAGTACTTC. The chain combines TRBV12-3 or TRBV12-4 with TRBJ2-7; no clear D gene. CDR3 size: 11 residues. V was clipped by 6 bases and J by 2 bases, with 5 bases between them.

Judged by abundance, this clonotype is medium-sized. The chain links TRBV7-8 to TRBJ2-7, with D perhaps TRBD2 (6 bases). V dropped 5 bases and J dropped 2 bases, with 10 bases sitting between them. This CDR3 is 13 amino acids long. The germline CDR1 and CDR2 sequences are SGHVS and FQNEAQ. CDR3 sequence (DNA): TGTGCCAGCAGCCACGGGGGAGCCTACGAGCAGTACTTC. The encoded protein is CASSHGGAYEQYF.

This clonotype is medium-sized. The rearrangement joins TRBV25-1 to TRBJ1-1; 7 bases agree with TRBD1. CDR1 is MGHDK and CDR2 is SYGVNS in the germline V gene. V shed 4 bases and J 8 bases; nucleotides not matched to a gene: 7. CDR3 size: 13 residues. CDR3 region: CASSATGATEAFF. The CDR3 DNA sequence: TGTGCCAGCAGTGCTACAGGGGCAACGGAAGCTTTCTTT.

This clonotype is judged medium-sized. This chain joins TRBV6-2 or TRBV6-3 and TRBJ2-7; TRBD2 is a possible D gene (6 bases). Between the trimmed V and J ends, which lost 0 bases and 2 bases, there was a span of 14 bases. CDR3 length: 16 residues. Germline V lookup: CDR1 MNHEY, CDR2 SVGEGT. The chain's CDR3 is CASSYSIHGGTYEQYF. In DNA form, the CDR3 reads TGTGCCAGCAGTTACTCTATCCACGGGGGAACCTACGAGCAGTACTTC.

This clonotype is categorized as large. The chain uses TRBV20-1 and TRBJ2-7, with D unresolved. Germline lookup yields CDR1 DFQATT and CDR2 SNEGSKA (reference sequence). V lost 7 bases to trimming and J lost 0 bases, with 13 bases between them. This CDR3 spans 13 amino acids. The CDR3 is CSGQPESSYEQYF. CDR3 in DNA: TGCAGTGGGCAGCCCGAAAGCTCCTACGAGCAGTACTTC.

This clonotype was seen once. The chain couples TRBV5-5 to TRBJ2-2, with no clear D. The CDR3 spans 13 residues. Germline V lookup: CDR1 SGHKS, CDR2 YYEKEE (reference sequence). Trimming pared 4 bases from V and 9 bases from J, leaving 13 bases between. The CDR3 here is CASSPGRIWELFF. CDR3 coding DNA: TGTGCCAGCAGCCCCGGGCGCATCTGGGAGCTGTTTTTT.

This clonotype counts as medium-sized. The rearrangement links TRBV15 to TRBJ2-7, with D unclear. V gave up 5 bases and J gave up 5 bases, with 13 bases separating them. This CDR3 is built from 13 residues. CDR1 is LNHNV and CDR2 is YYDKDF in the germline V gene (reference sequence). The CDR3 bases are TGTGCCACCAGCGGACGGCCAGCCGACGAGCAGTACTTC. Its translation is CATSGRPADEQYF. The full variable domain, with the rest looked up from reference TRBV15 and TRBJ2-7, is DAMVIQNPRYQVTQFGKPVTLSCSQTLNHNVMYWYQQKSSQAPKLLFHYYDKDFNNEADTPDNFQSRRPNTSFCFLDIRSPGLGDTAMYLCATSGRPADEQYFGPGTRLTVT.

The CDR3 nucleotides read TGTGCCATCGGCCCCGGGGGAATCTGGGAGCTGTTTTTT. Its translation: CAIGPGGIWELFF. V gene TRBV5-6 combines with J gene TRBJ2-2; D perhaps matches TRBD2 (6 bases). Germline loops: CDR1 SGHDT, CDR2 YYEEEE. V shed 9 bases and J shed 9 bases, with 18 bases lying between them. This CDR3 region has 13 residues.